These 9 T cell receptor beta chains originate from one sample sequenced in a study of cytomegalovirus exposure and HLA in healthy donors. PCR primers comprised 60 Vbeta and 13 Jbeta primers. The repertoire was sequenced with immunoSEQ multiplex PCR; TCRdb's copy has only in-frame clones and lacks some. This sample's table has about 160,000 clones. Sequenced material: PBMCs. The receptors were gathered from a woman in her sixties or seventies in good health and CMV-seronegative.

V usage is TRBV2 and J usage is TRBJ2-1; TRBD2 matches at 10 bases. The CDR3 spans 15 residues. Germline CDR1 SNHLY, CDR2 FYNNEI. V shed 5 bases, J shed 1 base, and the junction held 2 bases outside the gene matches. Here the CDR3 reads CASSWTSGSYNEQFF. Here the CDR3 DNA reads TGTGCCAGCAGTTGGACTAGCGGATCCTACAATGAGCAGTTCTTC.

The CDR3 DNA is TGTGCCAGCAGCGGACAGGTCATCACAGATACGCAGTATTTT. Translating it yields CASSGQVITDTQYF. The V and J genes are TRBV5-8 and TRBJ2-3; 7 bases line up with TRBD1. The CDR3 spans 14 residues. CDR1 is SGHTS, CDR2 YDEGEE, per germline. V shed 4 bases and J 2 bases; nucleotides not matched to a gene: 4.

CDR3 in amino acids: CASSFAFTNYGYTF. The CDR3 DNA reads TGTGCCAGCAGCTTTGCGTTTACTAACTATGGCTACACCTTC. The gene calls are TRBV11-2 and TRBJ1-2; no clear D gene. This CDR3 region has 14 residues. Trimming took off 3 bases at V and 0 bases at J, with 8 bases between the two ends. Germline V lookup: CDR1 SGHAT, CDR2 FQNNGV.

On this clone itself: The sample has other DNA sequences that encode this CDR3 too. The V and J genes are TRBV5-1 and TRBJ2-1; the D gene is possibly TRBD2 (6 bases). V lost 0 bases to trimming and J lost 4 bases, with 14 bases between them. The CDR3 has 16 amino acids. Looked up from germline, CDR1 is SGHRS and CDR2 is YFSETQ. This chain's CDR3 is CASSLASGGVYNEQFF. CDR3 in DNA: TGCGCCAGCAGCTTGGCCTCTGGCGGGGTTTACAATGAGCAGTTCTTC.

The rearrangement joins TRBV7-9 to TRBJ2-1; 7 bases fit TRBD2. CDR3 size: 15 residues. The trim removed 3 bases at V and 4 bases at J, leaving 6 bases unmatched. Germline V gene lookup returns CDR1 SEHNR and CDR2 FQNEAQ (reference sequence). This CDR3 reads CASSFDSGPYNEQFF. CDR3 DNA: TGTGCCAGCAGCTTCGATAGCGGGCCTTACAATGAGCAGTTCTTC.

The chain recombines TRBV25-1 with TRBJ2-3, with 9 bases fitting TRBD2. The length of the CDR3 is 15 residues. The junction had 8 bases not matched to a gene; V was cut back by 3 bases and J by 7 bases. Per the germline V gene, CDR1 is MGHDK and CDR2 is SYGVNS. The CDR3 spells CASSDRAGGTNTQYF. Written as DNA, the CDR3 is TGTGCCAGCAGTGACCGGGCGGGGGGGACAAATACGCAGTATTTT.

The chain recombines TRBV4-1 with TRBJ2-7; 8 bases align to TRBD1. Trimming removed 2 bases from V and 1 base from J; junction bases left unmatched: 4. From germline, CDR1 is MGHRA and CDR2 YSYEKL. This CDR3 contains 15 residues. The CDR3 sequence: CASSQLDRGSYEQYF. CDR3 DNA: TGCGCCAGCAGCCAACTAGACAGGGGTTCCTACGAGCAGTACTTC.

The V and J genes are TRBV10-3 and TRBJ2-3, with no clear D. V was pared by 6 bases and J by 3 bases, with 16 bases between. Per the germline V gene, CDR1 is ENHRY and CDR2 is SYGVKD. The CDR3 consists of 15 residues. The CDR3 DNA follows: TGTGCCATCAGAGCCTCCAACTCCGGGACAGATACGCAGTATTTT. Translating gives CAIRASNSGTDTQYF.

CDR3 protein: CASSPLADQETQYF. Here the CDR3 DNA reads TGTGCCAGCAGCCCACTAGCGGACCAAGAGACCCAGTACTTC. The chain has TRBV5-4 and TRBJ2-5, with 8 nucleotides matching TRBD2. CDR3 length: 14 residues. Germline CDR1 is SGHNT and CDR2 is YYREEE (reference sequence). The ends lost 4 bases at V and 0 bases at J; junction bases unmatched: 2.